This TCR beta chain was recovered during a study of T cells of healthy individuals. MiXCR, applied by TCRdb to the 5' RACE reads, yields one record per CDR3 protein. The data hold around 100,000 distinct CDR3 sequences, with roughly 18% observed a single time. The TCR originated in a human donor in good health.

In DNA, the CDR3 is TGCGCCAGCAGCCAAGTCCCCGACAGTGGCTATGGCTACACCTTC. Its protein is CASSQVPDSGYGYTF. The chain uses TRBV4-3 and TRBJ1-2; the D gene is possibly TRBD1 (5 bases). Germline loops: CDR1 LGHNA, CDR2 YSLEER. The CDR3 has 15 residues. V was cut by 1 base and J by 4 bases, with 13 bases left in between.